Each of the 11 T cell receptor beta chains below was sequenced from the same sample in a study of blood T cell repertoires in COVID-19. Profiled with immunoSEQ multiplex PCR; TCRdb holds only in-frame clones, not every one. The sample consists of about 81,000 clones, 75% of them appearing once. The sample taken for sequencing was peripheral blood. The receptors stem from a woman aged 50 to 60 with acute or convalescent COVID-19.

The genes are TRBV6-1 and TRBJ1-2; tentatively, D is TRBD1 (6 bases). V dropped 1 base and J dropped 2 bases, with 8 bases sitting between them. Germline CDR1 reads MNHNS; CDR2 reads SASEGT. This CDR3 region has 14 residues. In nucleotides, the CDR3 is TGTGCCAGCAGTGAAGAGGACAGAAACTATGGCTACACCTTC. Residues: CASSEEDRNYGYTF.

This sequence joins TRBV13 and TRBJ1-1; 10 bases fit TRBD1. CDR1 PRHDT and CDR2 FYEKMQ come from the germline V gene (reference sequence). V gave up 4 bases and J gave up 2 bases; unmatched junction bases: 4. The CDR3 runs to 15 residues. This chain's CDR3 is CASSSRDRGNTEAFF. CDR3 in DNA: TGTGCCAGCAGCTCCCGGGACAGGGGAAACACTGAAGCTTTCTTT.

V usage is TRBV19 and J usage is TRBJ1-1, with D perhaps matching TRBD1 (6 bases). V gave up 9 bases and J gave up 5 bases, with 22 bases separating them. The CDR3 sequence is 15 residues long. Germline CDR1 LNHDA, CDR2 SQIVND (reference sequence). DNA of the CDR3: TGTGCCAGCAGCACCCCGGGGGGGCGCGGAACTGAAGCTTTCTTT. It specifies CASSTPGGRGTEAFF.

The chain couples TRBV18 to TRBJ1-1; a weak D match, TRBD1 (6 bases). This CDR3 comprises 14 residues. V lost 5 bases and J 3 bases, leaving 13 bases between the germline ends. CDR1 is KGHSH, CDR2 LQKENI, per germline. The CDR3, as DNA: TGTGCCAGCTCAGGGGGCTCCCTTTACACTGAAGCTTTCTTT. Translated, it gives CASSGGSLYTEAFF. Full variable domain (missing parts from reference TRBV18 and TRBJ1-1): NAGVMQNPRHLVRRRGQEARLRCSPMKGHSHVYWYRQLPEEGLKFMVYLQKENIIDESGMPKERFSAEFPKEGPSILRIQQVVRGDSAAYFCASSGGSLYTEAFFGQGTRLTVV.

V gene TRBV21-1 combines with J gene TRBJ1-4; the listed D gene, TRBD1, was not tested against the DNA. TRBV21-1 is tagged as a pseudogene. This CDR3 comprises 17 residues. The DNA for the CDR3 is TGTGCCAGCAGCAAATGCGACACAGTTGCAACTAATGAAAAACTGTTTTTT. Encoded protein: CASSKCDTVATNEKLFF.

This clone was counted a single time. V gene TRBV6-5 combines with J gene TRBJ1-1; TRBD1 is a possible D gene (5 bases). Germline lookup yields CDR1 MNHEY and CDR2 SVGAGI. The CDR3 loop spans 14 amino acids. With 6 bases removed from V and 3 bases from J, the gap between germline ends came to 14 bases. The CDR3 nucleotides are TGTGCCAGCAGCAAACCCTCAGGGTACACTGAAGCTTTCTTT. Its protein is CASSKPSGYTEAFF.

This clone was observed a handful of times. The chain couples TRBV3-1 (or the pseudogene TRBV3-2) to TRBJ1-1; D gene ambiguous. V was clipped by 6 bases and J by 0 bases, with 8 bases between them. The germline gives CDR1 LGHDT, CDR2 YNNKEL (reference sequence). The CDR3 is 13 amino acids. CDR3 DNA: TGTGCCAGCAGTTTTACGGTGAACACTGAAGCTTTCTTT. Its protein is CASSFTVNTEAFF.

The CDR3 DNA is TGCGCCAGCAGTGCGGCAGGGGGGTTGGGAGAGACCCAGTACTTC. Its translation: CASSAAGGLGETQYF. V usage is TRBV10-2 and J usage is TRBJ2-5; D may be TRBD1 (7 bases). The germline V and J ends were trimmed by 4 bases and 4 bases, with 16 bases remaining between them. CDR3 length equals 15 residues. CDR1 is WSHSY, CDR2 SAAADI, per germline.

This chain uses TRBV2 with TRBJ2-3, with 7 bases that match TRBD1. The germline V gene encodes CDR1 SNHLY and CDR2 FYNNEI. The V gene end was trimmed by 7 bases and the J gene end by 4 bases; junction bases not matched to a gene: 14. This CDR3 has 16 amino acids. This chain's CDR3 is CASKMKTGSVSDTQYF. In DNA form, the CDR3 reads TGTGCCAGCAAGATGAAGACAGGGAGTGTATCAGATACGCAGTATTTT.

This clone was found a few times. The V and J genes are TRBV28 and TRBJ1-2; D perhaps matches TRBD1 (5 bases). Trimming left V 5 bases short and J 3 bases short, with 19 bases between. The CDR3 length is 16 residues. Germline CDR1 is MDHEN and CDR2 is SYDVKM. CDR3 sequence (DNA): TGTGCCAGCAGTCAACCTTCGAAGCCACAGGACTATGGCTACACCTTC. Residues: CASSQPSKPQDYGYTF.

The gene calls are TRBV6-5 and TRBJ1-2; 9 nucleotides agree with TRBD1. The junction had 9 bases not matched to a gene; V was cut back by 7 bases and J by 3 bases. The CDR3 covers 15 residues. Germline V gives CDR1 MNHEY, CDR2 SVGAGI. This CDR3 reads CASTRTGVGDYGYTF. The CDR3 DNA reads TGTGCCAGCACCAGGACAGGGGTCGGTGACTATGGCTACACCTTC.